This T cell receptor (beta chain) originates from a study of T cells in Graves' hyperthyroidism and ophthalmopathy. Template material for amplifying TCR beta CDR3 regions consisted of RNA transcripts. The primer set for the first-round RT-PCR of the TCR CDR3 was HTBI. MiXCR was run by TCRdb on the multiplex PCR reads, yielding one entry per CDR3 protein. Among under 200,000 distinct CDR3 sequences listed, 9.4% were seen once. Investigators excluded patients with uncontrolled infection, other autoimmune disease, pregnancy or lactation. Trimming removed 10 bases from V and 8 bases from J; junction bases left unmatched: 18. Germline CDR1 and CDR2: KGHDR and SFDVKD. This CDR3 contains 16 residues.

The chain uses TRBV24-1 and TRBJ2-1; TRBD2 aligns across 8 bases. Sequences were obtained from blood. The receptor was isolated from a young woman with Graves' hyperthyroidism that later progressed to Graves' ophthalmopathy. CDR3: CATGPGGSGSWDEQFF. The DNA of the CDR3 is TGTGCCACGGGACCCGGCGGGAGCGGGAGTTGGGATGAGCAGTTCTTC.